This entry lists 10 T cell receptor beta chains sequenced from one sample in a study of monozygotic twins with inflammatory bowel disease. TCRdb reprocessed the 5' RACE reads and stores each CDR3 protein as one record, lacking DNA. This sample's table has 400,000 to 500,000 distinct CDR3 sequences. Sequencing was done on a sample of blood. The source is a human donor with ulcerative colitis or Crohn's disease, or a healthy co-twin of an affected twin (not recorded which).

The genes are TRBV27 and TRBJ2-1; TCRdb proposes TRBD1, but this gene call is untestable without DNA. The germline V gene has CDR1 MNHEY and CDR2 SMNVEV (reference sequence). There are 18 residues in the CDR3. CDR3 residues: CASSPWTGALLSYNEQFF.

The rearrangement links TRBV11-2 to TRBJ2-2; the TCRdb call, TRBD1, lacks DNA for checking. Germline lookup yields CDR1 SGHAT and CDR2 FQNNGV. The CDR3 is made up of 16 amino acids. CDR3 amino acids: CASSRPSPPNTGELFF.

The chain's CDR3 is CASSPKGLYYNEQFF. The rearrangement uses TRBV28 and TRBJ2-1; the D call from TCRdb, TRBD2, cannot be confirmed without DNA. This CDR3 region has 15 residues. Germline assignment: CDR1 MDHEN and CDR2 SYDVKM.

CDR3 amino acids: CASSLDAGAKNIQYF. The chain combines TRBV5-1 with TRBJ2-4; the D call of TRBD2 rests on TCRdb alone, since no DNA is present to check it. The CDR3 sequence is 15 residues long. Germline CDR1 and CDR2: SGHRS and YFSETQ.

The chain couples TRBV10-3 to TRBJ2-7; TCRdb names TRBD1, which stays unverified in the absence of DNA. The CDR3 runs 13 residues. CDR1 is ENHRY, CDR2 SYGVKD, per germline. The CDR3 loop reads CASSGTYSHEQYF.

The chain is built from TRBV12-3 or TRBV12-4 and TRBJ1-1; TCRdb's D call, TRBD1, is unchecked because there is no DNA. The CDR3 is 13 residues long. The CDR3: CASNVVGSPEAFF.

The V gene is TRBV6-6, the J gene TRBJ2-3. The CDR3 consists of 12 residues. Germline-derived CDR1 and CDR2 are MNHNY and SVGAGI (reference sequence). CDR3 loop: CASNYPPDTQYF.

This chain uses TRBV6-5 with TRBJ1-3; TCRdb lists TRBD1, though no DNA is available to test this call. The CDR3 spans 16 residues. In germline, CDR1 is MNHEY, CDR2 SVGAGI. CDR3 loop: CASSYGGGQGGNTIYF.

CDR3 in amino acids: CASSLAGGSSTYEQYF. The chain combines TRBV5-4 with TRBJ2-7; lacking DNA, the TRBD1 call made by TCRdb goes unchecked. Per germline, CDR1 SGHNT and CDR2 YYREEE (reference sequence). CDR3 length: 16 residues. Looking up the rest from reference TRBV5-4 and TRBJ2-7 gives the full variable domain: ETGVTQSPTHLIKTRGQQVTLRCSSQSGHNTVSWYQQALGQGPQFIFQYYREEENGRGNFPPRFSGLQFPNYSSELNVNALELDDSALYLCASSLAGGSSTYEQYFGPGTRLTVT.

The genes are TRBV20-1 and TRBJ2-3; without DNA, the TCRdb call of TRBD2 cannot be checked. Germline values: CDR1 DFQATT, CDR2 SNEGSKA (reference sequence). The CDR3 spans 13 residues. The CDR3: CRPSAGDGDTQYF.